The TCR beta chain described here comes from a study of tumor-infiltrating lymphocytes in primary liver carcinoma (dated by TCRdb to the late 2010s). In terms of the full investigation: Between late 2015 and 2016, several patients in China with histopathologically diagnosed primary liver carcinoma had their tumors surgically resected. Repertoires from technical replicates were highly reproducible, with mean shared-clone rates about 0.88 and correlation coefficients above 0.95. Across five regions of each liver tumor, along with adjacent normal tissue and blood, the study brought together TCRbeta repertoire sequencing, expression microarrays and whole-exome sequencing. Each sample produced roughly 3.65 to 7.5 million productive TCRbeta reads, and read depth showed no significant difference between tissue types. Of the five patients (three men and two women, aged 30 to 69 years), four had hepatocellular carcinoma and one had combined HCC and intrahepatic cholangiocarcinoma. A total of some 35 specimens from 5 patients underwent TCRbeta repertoire sequencing, comprising 25 or so tumor regions, 5 adjacent noncancerous liver tissues and 5 peripheral blood samples. The five patients had tumors of stage T1-T3 N0M0, with maximum diameters ranging from 4.2 to 10 cm. Results and caveats for the whole study, not just this receptor: Repertoire overlap was found to be higher between tumor regions (mean around 36%) than between tumor-adjacent (approximately 17%) or tumor-blood (around 15%) pairs, consistent with antigen-driven expansion. Only the TCR beta chain was sequenced, which likely underestimates true repertoire diversity because unpaired alpha chains were not captured. Comparison of CD4+ and CD8+ T cell repertoires was precluded by the use of bulk unsorted samples. The study included only a few patients, and the authors note findings should be validated in a larger study. Compared with blood, tumors had a significantly larger share of the repertoire taken up by the top 250 clones (p = 0.039).

RNA from unsorted whole blood was extracted with TRIzol reagent, and germline DNA was obtained with the DNeasy Blood & Tissue kit. At the time of sampling, the patients were treatment-naive and had chronic HBV infection. About 3.6 milliliters of peripheral blood were collected into K2EDTA tubes before surgery. Measured from the cysteine to the phenylalanine, the CDR3 is 12 residues long. Only the CDR3 region is kept as DNA, spanning 36 bases read in frame from base 1. CDR1 WSHSY and CDR2 SAAADI were looked up in the germline V gene. Trimming costs V 5 bases and J 3 bases, and their ends lie 7 bases apart. TCRbeta-specific cDNA was reverse-transcribed from roughly 500 ng total RNA using a constant-region primer and ProtoScript II reverse transcriptase. Construction of the TCRbeta libraries relied on three nested rounds of multiplex PCR, following a slightly modified ARM-PCR procedure. Multiplex TRBV1-TRBV30 forward primers and a Cbeta reverse primer were used in the first two PCR rounds, each of which was run for approximately 10 cycles. Sample barcodes and Illumina adapters were attached in a final 25-cycle PCR using Deep VentR polymerase. Before sequencing, amplicons of 200-500 bp were gel-purified using a QIAquick gel extraction kit. The TCRbeta amplicons were sequenced with 250-bp paired-end reads on an Illumina HiSeq 2500. The paper's processing steps were these. Trimmomatic v0.33 was used to quality-trim the reads, and FLASH v1.2.11 was used to merge paired reads so that full CDR3 sequences could be recovered. MiGEC v1.2.1b assigned V, D and J germline segments to the rearranged TCRbeta sequences. Clonotype statistics, along with Shannon-Wiener diversity indices, were calculated using VDJtools v1.0.0. Except for diversity analysis, only the 250 most abundant clonotypes of each sample were used in subsequent analyses to reduce sampling bias. TCRdb took the public reads, trimmed them with fastp at Q25, ran MiXCR for clone calling and kept in-frame beta chains. Rows are unified per CDR3 protein, each entry keeping the most common DNA and genes. TCRdb, rather than the study authors, made the V and J calls. Within this sample are about 320,000 distinct CDR3 sequences, with roughly three fifths of them counted one time only. Over 15% of the sample is in the top ten clones.

Note on this clonotype: Which antigen it targets is not known. No qualities accompany the bases; no much larger clone lies one base away.

This chain joins TRBV10-2 to TRBJ2-5; the D region possibly corresponds to TRBD1 (6 bases align). This receptor was taken from a woman under 40 with primary liver carcinoma and hepatitis B virus infection. Sequencing input: peripheral blood. The CDR3 loop reads CASSRGKETQYF. Read as DNA, the sequence is TGCGCCAGCAGTAGGGGGAAAGAGACCCAGTACTTC.